These 11 T cell receptor beta chains came from one sample sequenced in a study of response to subunit inactivated influenza vaccine. MiXCR, run by TCRdb on the RT-PCR reads, gives a single entry per CDR3 protein. This sample has roughly 550,000 distinct CDR3 sequences, with under 30% found just once. The same specimen was also included in a second study, on T cells expressing NK-cell markers. From that report: TCR beta libraries carry UMIs added by 5'RACE template switching.

Sequencing used CD4+ T cells sorted from PBMCs, obtained roughly 12 days after vaccination. All receptors derive from a man aged 50-60 years who received an inactivated influenza vaccine.

This chain joins TRBV20-1 and TRBJ1-6; D gene uncertain. The V and J ends lost 3 bases and 6 bases respectively, with 9 bases between them. This CDR3 spans 13 amino acids. Germline values: CDR1 DFQATT, CDR2 SNEGSKA (reference sequence). The CDR3 reads CSASSTFNSPLHF. The CDR3 DNA reads TGCAGTGCTAGTTCTACTTTTAATTCACCCCTCCACTTT.

The chain employs TRBV25-1 and TRBJ2-1; 16 positions agree with TRBD2. This CDR3 spans 17 amino acids. J was trimmed by 8 bases and V by 3 bases; bases with no gene match: 7. The V gene's germline CDR1 is MGHDK and CDR2 SYGVNS. CDR3 protein: CASSDSGTSGGAYEQFF. DNA for the CDR3: TGTGCCAGCAGTGACTCCGGGACTAGCGGGGGGGCCTATGAGCAGTTCTTC.

The chain joins TRBV19 to TRBJ2-2; D perhaps matches TRBD1 (6 bases). Trimming took off 10 bases at V and 5 bases at J, with 17 bases between the two ends. The germline gives CDR1 LNHDA, CDR2 SQIVND (reference sequence). The CDR3 covers 14 residues. The CDR3: CATQLSQGTGELFF. The DNA for the CDR3 is TGTGCCACTCAGCTATCGCAGGGGACCGGGGAGCTGTTTTTT.

The chain joins TRBV5-5 to TRBJ1-3; D call uncertain. Germline loops: CDR1 SGHKS, CDR2 YYEKEE (reference sequence). The CDR3 consists of 14 residues. Trimming took 5 bases from V and 0 from J, leaving 9 bases between them. CDR3 amino acids: CASRKPASGNTIYF. In DNA, the CDR3 is TGTGCCAGCAGGAAGCCGGCCTCTGGAAACACCATATATTTT.

The chain combines TRBV9 with TRBJ2-4; D is unclear. V lost 6 bases and J 9 bases, leaving 16 bases between the germline ends. CDR3 length: 13 amino acids. Germline CDR1 is SGDLS and CDR2 is YYNGEE. CDR3 coding DNA: TGTGCCAGCACCGCCGGTCCCGGCAGCATTCAGTACTTC. Protein: CASTAGPGSIQYF.

The gene calls are TRBV19 and TRBJ2-6; D gene ambiguous. This CDR3 has 15 residues. Between the trimmed V and J ends, which lost 4 bases and 0 bases, there was a span of 7 bases. Germline V gene data show CDR1 as LNHDA and CDR2 as SQIVND (reference sequence). CDR3 nucleotides: TGTGCCAGTAGTACCATCTCCTCTGGGGCCAACGTCCTGACTTTC. Translation: CASSTISSGANVLTF.

This clonotype was seen a few times. The chain couples TRBV6-1 to TRBJ2-1; 14 nucleotides match TRBD2. The CDR3 runs 15 residues. V dropped 3 bases and J dropped 9; count of bases not matched to a gene: 4. The germline V gene encodes CDR1 MNHNS and CDR2 SASEGT. Written as DNA, the CDR3 is TGTGCCAGCAGTGAGGGACTAGCGGGGGTCATTGAGCAGTTCTTC. Encoded protein: CASSEGLAGVIEQFF.

Comments on this clonotype: A read error may be the cause here, since a much bigger clone is one base away. Because it lacks the conserved phenylalanine or tryptophan at the end, this CDR3 is likely a read error. The rearrangement links TRBV5-1 to TRBJ2-3, with TRBD1 matching 10 bases. J was trimmed by 4 bases and V by 0 bases; bases with no gene match: 5. The CDR3 loop spans 16 amino acids. Looked up from germline, CDR1 is SGHRS and CDR2 is YFSETQ. The CDR3 coding sequence is TGCGCCAGCAGCTTGGTCGGACAGGGGGGCGCAGATACGCAGTATTTG. It translates to CASSLVGQGGADTQYL.

This clonotype was observed once. CDR3 DNA sequence: TGCAGTGCCAACCGGGACGCCAGAGATACGCAGTATTTT. It is translated as CSANRDARDTQYF. The chain carries TRBV20-1 and TRBJ2-3; D assignment may be TRBD1 or TRBD2 (5 bases each). Germline V gene data show CDR1 as DFQATT and CDR2 as SNEGSKA (reference sequence). Trimming took 6 bases from V and 5 from J, leaving 15 bases between them. The CDR3 runs 13 residues.

The chain combines TRBV12-3 or TRBV12-4 with TRBJ2-1; the match to TRBD1 covers 10 bases. V dropped 6 bases and J dropped 0; count of bases not matched to a gene: 2. The CDR3 covers 15 residues. The CDR3 sequence: CASRGQGSSYNEQFF. The DNA for the CDR3 is TGTGCCAGCAGGGGACAGGGGAGCTCCTACAATGAGCAGTTCTTC.

The chain carries TRBV28 and TRBJ2-2; 12 bases line up with TRBD2. The ends lost 6 bases at V and 2 bases at J; junction bases unmatched: 4. The CDR3 spans 16 residues. From germline, CDR1 is MDHEN and CDR2 SYDVKM. The CDR3 sequence is CASSPSGRGNTGELFF. CDR3 DNA: TGTGCCAGCAGCCCTAGCGGGAGGGGTAACACCGGGGAGCTGTTTTTT.